A single sample is the source of the 7 T cell receptor beta chains below, sequenced in a study of blood T cell repertoires in COVID-19. This table comes from immunoSEQ multiplex PCR, and its TCRdb copy is limited to in-frame clones, with some not included. The sample contains just under 150,000 clones, about 90% of which appear only once. Sample: peripheral blood. These receptors all stem from a man aged 45 to 65 who had recovered from COVID-19.

The gene calls are TRBV6-5 and TRBJ1-1; D gene uncertain. CDR1 MNHEY and CDR2 SVGAGI come from the germline V gene. The CDR3 has 11 residues. V lost 4 bases and J 6 bases, leaving 6 bases between the germline ends. The CDR3 nucleotides read TGTGCCAGCAGTTCCACATCTGAAGCTTTCTTT. This codes for CASSSTSEAFF.

This chain uses TRBV19 with TRBJ1-1; maybe TRBD1 (5 bases). V was cut by 7 bases and J by 1 base, with 16 bases left in between. Germline loops: CDR1 LNHDA, CDR2 SQIVND (reference sequence). The CDR3 runs to 15 residues. CDR3 region: CASNSGGVRNTEAFF. The DNA of the CDR3 is TGTGCCAGTAATTCGGGGGGAGTAAGGAACACTGAAGCTTTCTTT.

The chain recombines TRBV7-2 with TRBJ2-5; 9 bases map to TRBD2. Losses at the gene ends were 2 bases for V and 4 bases for J; bases not matched to a gene: 8. Germline V CDR1 and CDR2: SGHTA, FQGNSA. The CDR3 is 16 amino acids. As DNA, the CDR3 is TGTGCCAGCAGCTTATTTGGCGGGGGGGCGCTAGAGACCCAGTACTTC. It is translated as CASSLFGGGALETQYF. Full variable domain (outside the CDR3, taken from reference TRBV7-2 and TRBJ2-5): GAGVSQSPSNKVTEKGKDVELRCDPISGHTALYWYRQSLGQGLEFLIYFQGNSAPDKSGLPSDRFSAERTGGSVSTLTIQRTQQEDSAVYLCASSLFGGGALETQYFGPGTRLLVL.

The chain carries TRBV7-9 and TRBJ1-3, with TRBD1 matching 8 bases. Germline-derived CDR1 and CDR2 are SEHNR and FQNEAQ (reference sequence). With 1 base clipped from V and 7 bases from J, the junction kept 0 bases outside the gene matches. The CDR3 has 13 amino acids. The CDR3 DNA reads TGTGCCAGCAGCTTAGGACAGGGGAACACCATATATTTT. Amino acid sequence: CASSLGQGNTIYF.

This chain joins TRBV5-6 and TRBJ1-3, with 7 nucleotides matching TRBD1. In germline, CDR1 is SGHDT, CDR2 YYEEEE. This CDR3 has 17 amino acids. J gave up 1 base and V 1 base, and 8 bases lay outside the gene matches. This CDR3 is CASSLPGGGRSGNTIYF. CDR3 nucleotides: TGTGCCAGCAGCTTGCCAGGAGGGGGCCGTTCTGGAAACACCATATATTTT. Together with reference TRBV5-6 and TRBJ1-3, the CDR3 gives the full variable domain: DAGVTQSPTHLIKTRGQQVTLRCSPKSGHDTVSWYQQALGQGPQFIFQYYEEEERQRGNFPDRFSGHQFPNYSSELNVNALLLGDSALYLCASSLPGGGRSGNTIYFGEGSWLTVV.

The rearrangement joins TRBV9 to TRBJ1-4; D may be TRBD1 (5 bases). The V gene's germline CDR1 is SGDLS and CDR2 YYNGEE. This CDR3 is 12 amino acids long. V shed 4 bases and J shed 11 bases, with 12 bases lying between them. The CDR3 reads CASSRGGRKLFF. DNA for the CDR3: TGTGCCAGCAGCCGGGGGGGTCGGAAACTGTTTTTT.

The J gene is TRBJ2-3, the V gene TRBV25-1; 9 nucleotides match TRBD1. The CDR3 consists of 15 residues. The ends lost 6 bases at V and 3 bases at J; junction bases unmatched: 7. CDR1 is MGHDK, CDR2 SYGVNS, per germline. CDR3 nucleotides: TGTGCCAGCAGGGCGGACAGGGGAGGAACAGATACGCAGTATTTT. Its translation: CASRADRGGTDTQYF.